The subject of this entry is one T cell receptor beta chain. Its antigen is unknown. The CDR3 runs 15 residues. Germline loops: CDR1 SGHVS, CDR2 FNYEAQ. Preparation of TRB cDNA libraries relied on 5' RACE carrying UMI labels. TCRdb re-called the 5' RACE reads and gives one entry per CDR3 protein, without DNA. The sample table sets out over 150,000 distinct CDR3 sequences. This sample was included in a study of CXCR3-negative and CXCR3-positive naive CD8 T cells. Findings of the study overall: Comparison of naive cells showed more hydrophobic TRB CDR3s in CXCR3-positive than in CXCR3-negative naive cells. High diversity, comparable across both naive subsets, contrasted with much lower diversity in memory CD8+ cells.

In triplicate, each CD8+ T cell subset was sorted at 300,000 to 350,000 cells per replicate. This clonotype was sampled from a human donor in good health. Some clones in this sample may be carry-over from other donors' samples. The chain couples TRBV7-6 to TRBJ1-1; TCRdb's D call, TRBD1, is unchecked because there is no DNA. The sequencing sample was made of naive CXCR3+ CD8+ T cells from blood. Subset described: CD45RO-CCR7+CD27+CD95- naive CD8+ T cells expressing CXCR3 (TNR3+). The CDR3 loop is CASSLDAGAGTEAFF.